A single T cell receptor beta chain is shown here with its context. The sample comes from a study of blood T cell repertoires in COVID-19. V lost 4 bases to trimming and J lost 6 bases; unmatched junction nucleotides: 2. This CDR3 has 15 residues. The germline V gene has CDR1 LGHDT and CDR2 YNNKEL (reference sequence). TCRdb's copy holds only in-frame clones and misses some; the assay was immunoSEQ multiplex PCR. The sample carries about 94,000 clones, roughly 80% recorded once. The sequencing input was peripheral blood. The receptor was derived from a human donor in a cohort sampled during active COVID-19. The chain has TRBV3-1 (or the pseudogene TRBV3-2) and TRBJ2-1; 14 positions match TRBD2. The CDR3 loop reads CASSLGLAGVNEQFF. The CDR3 DNA is TGTGCCAGCAGCCTGGGACTAGCGGGAGTCAATGAGCAGTTCTTC.